The text below deals with one TCR beta chain. These data originate in a study of blood T cells in healthy people across ages. Using a J-beta primer mix together with a sample-barcoded 5' primer, a second PCR was run for about 7 to 12 cycles. TCRdb fed the 5' RACE reads into MiXCR, producing one record per CDR3 protein. The data hold about a million distinct CDR3 sequences, with 48% observed a single time. CDR3 size: 15 residues. V gave up 3 bases and J gave up 5 bases; unmatched junction bases: 4. Germline V gene data show CDR1 as MGHRA and CDR2 as YSYEKL. Sequenced: blood. The sequence derives from a man aged 25 to 40 in good health. The chain carries TRBV4-1 and TRBJ2-1, with 10 bases lining up with TRBD2. CDR3: CASSQLAGENNEQFF. The CDR3, as DNA: TGCGCCAGCAGCCAGCTAGCGGGAGAGAACAATGAGCAGTTCTTC.